Following are 19 T cell receptor beta chains from one sample sequenced in a study of blood T cell repertoires in COVID-19. Clones were sequenced by immunoSEQ multiplex PCR, and TCRdb holds only the in-frame ones, with some missing. The repertoire holds roughly 70,000 clones, with more than 60% as singletons. Source material: peripheral blood. These receptors came from a man aged 60-69 years with acute or convalescent COVID-19.

V usage is TRBV2 and J usage is TRBJ2-7; D might be TRBD2 (6 bases). CDR1 SNHLY and CDR2 FYNNEI come from the germline V gene. Trimming left V 7 bases short and J 2 bases short, with 15 bases between. The CDR3 runs to 14 residues. CDR3 residues: CASTLSGVTYEQYV. CDR3 bases: TGTGCCAGCACCCTCTCGGGGGTAACCTACGAGCAGTACGTC.

The sample holds one count of this clone. This chain joins TRBV6-2 or TRBV6-3 and TRBJ1-5, with TRBD1 matching 11 bases. V shed 4 bases, J shed 6 bases, and the junction held 8 bases outside the gene matches. CDR3 length equals 16 residues. From germline, CDR1 is MNHEY and CDR2 SVGEGT. The CDR3 is CASSFSDRGPGQPQHF. DNA of the CDR3: TGTGCCAGCAGTTTTTCGGACAGGGGGCCGGGTCAGCCCCAGCATTTT.

This clone has just one count. This chain uses TRBV23-1 with TRBJ1-3, with 7 bases fitting TRBD1. TRBV23-1 qualifies as an ORF whose function is uncertain. The ends lost 6 bases at V and 4 bases at J; junction bases unmatched: 6. The CDR3 has 14 residues. The CDR3 loop is CASRYGTDGNTIYF. For the CDR3, the DNA is TGCGCCAGCAGGTACGGGACAGACGGAAACACCATATATTTT.

The chain links TRBV5-5 to TRBJ2-3; TRBD1 matches 9 bases. The trim removed 7 bases at V and 4 bases at J, leaving 7 bases unmatched. The CDR3 has 14 amino acids. Germline loops: CDR1 SGHKS, CDR2 YYEKEE (reference sequence). The CDR3 DNA follows: TGTGCCAGCGCGACAGGGGGTAAGGCAGATACGCAGTATTTT. This gives the protein CASATGGKADTQYF.

The chain combines TRBV7-9 with TRBJ2-5, with 10 nucleotides matching TRBD1. This CDR3 comprises 15 residues. Germline-derived CDR1 and CDR2 are SEHNR and FQNEAQ (reference sequence). After removal of 0 bases from V and 7 bases from J, the junction contained 5 bases not matched to a gene. CDR3 amino acids: CASSLAGTGVGTQYF. The CDR3, as DNA: TGTGCCAGCAGCTTAGCCGGGACAGGGGTGGGGACCCAGTACTTC.

CDR3 in amino acids: CASSFGGTVTEAFF. CDR3 DNA: TGTGCCAGCAGTTTCGGGGGGACGGTCACTGAAGCTTTCTTT. The genes are TRBV28 and TRBJ1-1, with D possibly matching TRBD1 (5 bases). The CDR3 extends over 14 amino acids. V dropped 3 bases and J dropped 4 bases, with 12 bases sitting between them. From germline, CDR1 is MDHEN and CDR2 SYDVKM. The whole variable domain, remainder taken from reference TRBV28 and TRBJ1-1, is DVKVTQSSRYLVKRTGEKVFLECVQDMDHENMFWYRQDPGLGLRLIYFSYDVKMKEKGDIPEGYSVSREKKERFSLILESASTNQTSMYLCASSFGGTVTEAFFGQGTRLTVV.

The V and J genes are TRBV5-1 and TRBJ2-3; no definite D call. CDR1 is SGHRS, CDR2 YFSETQ, per germline. This CDR3 spans 15 amino acids. Trimming took 4 bases from V and 2 from J, leaving 14 bases between them. CDR3 in amino acids: CASSPLTGNTDTQYF. CDR3 nucleotides: TGCGCCAGCAGCCCGCTCACGGGTAACACAGATACGCAGTATTTT.

This clone was seen more than once but under ten times. J is TRBJ2-2 and V is TRBV27; tentative D call: TRBD1 (5 bases). From germline, CDR1 is MNHEY and CDR2 SMNVEV (reference sequence). Trimming cost V 5 bases and J 0 bases, with 10 bases left between them. This CDR3 is 15 amino acids long. CDR3 in amino acids: CASSLDTSNTGELFF. The CDR3 bases are TGTGCCAGCAGTCTGGACACCTCGAACACCGGGGAGCTGTTTTTT.

The rearrangement links TRBV27 to TRBJ2-7, with 10 bases matching TRBD2. CDR3 length equals 15 residues. V was clipped by 4 bases and J by 2 bases; unmatched bases: 5. Germline V CDR1 and CDR2: MNHEY, SMNVEV (reference sequence). CDR3 sequence (DNA): TGTGCCAGCAGTTCTCGGACTAGCGGTGCCTACGAGCAGTACTTC. Translating gives CASSSRTSGAYEQYF.

This clone appeared many times. The genes are TRBV10-1 and TRBJ1-1, with a tentative D call TRBD1 (5 bases). Germline V gives CDR1 WNHNN, CDR2 SYGVQD (reference sequence). Trimming left V 6 bases short and J 1 base short, with 9 bases between. This CDR3 has 13 residues. The CDR3 DNA reads TGCGCCAGCAGCCCGACAGAGAACACTGAAGCTTTCTTT. This translates into CASSPTENTEAFF.

The chain uses TRBV3-1 (or the pseudogene TRBV3-2) and TRBJ1-1; D is perhaps TRBD1 (5 bases). In germline, CDR1 is LGHDT, CDR2 YNNKEL (reference sequence). Trimming removed 4 bases from V and 6 bases from J, with 12 bases in between. The CDR3 loop spans 13 amino acids. CDR3 in amino acids: CASSPRQNSEAFF. Here the CDR3 DNA reads TGTGCCAGCAGCCCCCGACAGAATTCTGAAGCTTTCTTT.

The rearrangement uses TRBV6-5 and TRBJ2-7, with TRBD1 identical over 11 bases. The CDR3 is made up of 13 amino acids. Germline loops: CDR1 MNHEY, CDR2 SVGAGI. The V and J ends lost 2 bases and 6 bases, in that order; junction bases with no gene match: 0. DNA of the CDR3: TGTGCCAGCAGTTACGGACAGGGGGCCGAGCAGTACTTC. Protein: CASSYGQGAEQYF.

This sequence joins TRBV24-1 and TRBJ2-3; 8 positions agree with TRBD2. CDR1 is KGHDR, CDR2 SFDVKD, per germline. This CDR3 region has 18 residues. V was clipped by 0 bases and J by 0 bases; unmatched bases: 7. CDR3 protein: CATSDLRRAGVSTDTQYF. In DNA, the CDR3 is TGTGCCACCAGTGATTTGCGTCGAGCGGGAGTCAGCACAGATACGCAGTATTTT.

This clone has a single count. The J gene is TRBJ2-3, the V gene TRBV10-3, with TRBD2 matching 9 bases. Germline V gives CDR1 ENHRY, CDR2 SYGVKD. The CDR3 runs 14 residues. V was clipped by 9 bases and J by 5 bases; unmatched bases: 9. The CDR3 DNA is TGTGCCATAAGGGGCGGGAGGGCCGGAGATACGCAGTATTTT. Its protein product is CAIRGGRAGDTQYF.

This clone was observed a few times. The chain recombines TRBV2 with TRBJ2-5, with a weak D call TRBD2 (6 bases). CDR3 length: 14 residues. V was clipped by 4 bases and J by 5 bases, with 14 bases between them. Germline loops: CDR1 SNHLY, CDR2 FYNNEI. CDR3 sequence reads: CASSVMGGRETQYF. CDR3 in DNA: TGTGCCAGCAGTGTTATGGGGGGACGGGAGACCCAGTACTTC.

Remarks on this clone: The sample carries other DNA sequences with the same CDR3. The chain has TRBV3-1 (or the pseudogene TRBV3-2) and TRBJ1-2; TRBD1 aligns across 7 bases. J lost 3 bases, V lost 4 bases, and 5 bases had no gene match. Germline V lookup: CDR1 LGHDT, CDR2 YNNKEL (reference sequence). The CDR3 extends over 14 amino acids. In nucleotides, the CDR3 is TGTGCCAGCAGCCCCAGGACAGGATACTATGGCTACACCTTC. It specifies CASSPRTGYYGYTF.

This sequence joins TRBV5-4 and TRBJ2-1, with 15 bases fitting TRBD2. The CDR3 totals 14 residues. J was trimmed by 10 bases and V by 2 bases; bases with no gene match: 1. The germline gives CDR1 SGHNT, CDR2 YYREEE (reference sequence). In DNA form, the CDR3 reads TGTGCCAGCAGCTTTGGGACTAGCGGGGGGGAGCAGTTCTTC. It encodes CASSFGTSGGEQFF.

The chain couples TRBV11-2 to TRBJ2-1; 10 positions agree with TRBD2. The germline V gene has CDR1 SGHAT and CDR2 FQNNGV. The CDR3 is 15 residues long. V lost 4 bases to trimming and J lost 9 bases; unmatched junction nucleotides: 9. CDR3 DNA sequence: TGTGCCAGCAGCTATAGCGGGAGGATAGGTGGTGAGCAGTTCTTC. Translated, it gives CASSYSGRIGGEQFF.

The chain is built from TRBV5-8 and TRBJ2-5, with 8 bases matching TRBD2. Germline assignment: CDR1 SGHTS and CDR2 YDEGEE. V was pared by 2 bases and J by 7 bases, with 10 bases of the junction left unmatched. The CDR3 is made up of 15 amino acids. The CDR3 loop reads CASSFRSGSRGTQYF. The CDR3 nucleotides read TGTGCCAGCAGCTTTAGAAGCGGGAGTCGCGGGACCCAGTACTTC.